This T cell receptor beta chain was sequenced in a study of metastatic and nonmetastatic thyroid tumors. Background on the study: Thyroid patients, malignant and benign, had repertoires compared across blood and tumor or nodule tissue. Whole-study results and caveats: Reported TCR beta diversity, measured in blood and tumor, was significantly higher for malignant thyroid tumors than for benign nodules.

This clone was recorded at least ten times. The antigen is unknown. In the original workflow: The study's classifier, a distant-metastasis tool for papillary thyroid cancer, was built using CDR3 differences across clinicopathological groups. With MiXCR, TCRdb reprocessed the PCR reads. TCRdb's processing, not the study's, gives the V and J calls here. The sample lists about 93,000 clones; roughly an eighth were seen once. The germline V and J ends were trimmed by 2 bases and 1 base, with 11 bases remaining between them. This CDR3 has 16 amino acids. Germline V lookup: CDR1 SEHNR, CDR2 FQNEAQ (reference sequence). The entire patient cohort was treatment-naive prior to thyroid surgery.

The J gene is TRBJ1-4, the V gene TRBV7-9; D is perhaps TRBD1 (6 bases). This sequence originates from a female donor with papillary thyroid cancer or a benign thyroid nodule (not recorded which). Some clones in this sample may be carry-over from other donors' samples. Sequenced sample: blood. The CDR3 sequence: CASSLTQGLTNEKLFF. DNA for the CDR3: TGTGCCAGCAGCTTAACACAGGGTCTAACTAATGAAAAACTGTTTTTT. The whole variable domain, remainder taken from reference TRBV7-9 and TRBJ1-4, is DTGVSQNPRHKITKRGQNVTFRCDPISEHNRLYWYRQTLGQGPEFLTYFQNEAQLEKSRLLSDRFSAERPKGSFSTLEIQRTEQGDSAMYLCASSLTQGLTNEKLFFGSGTQLSVL.